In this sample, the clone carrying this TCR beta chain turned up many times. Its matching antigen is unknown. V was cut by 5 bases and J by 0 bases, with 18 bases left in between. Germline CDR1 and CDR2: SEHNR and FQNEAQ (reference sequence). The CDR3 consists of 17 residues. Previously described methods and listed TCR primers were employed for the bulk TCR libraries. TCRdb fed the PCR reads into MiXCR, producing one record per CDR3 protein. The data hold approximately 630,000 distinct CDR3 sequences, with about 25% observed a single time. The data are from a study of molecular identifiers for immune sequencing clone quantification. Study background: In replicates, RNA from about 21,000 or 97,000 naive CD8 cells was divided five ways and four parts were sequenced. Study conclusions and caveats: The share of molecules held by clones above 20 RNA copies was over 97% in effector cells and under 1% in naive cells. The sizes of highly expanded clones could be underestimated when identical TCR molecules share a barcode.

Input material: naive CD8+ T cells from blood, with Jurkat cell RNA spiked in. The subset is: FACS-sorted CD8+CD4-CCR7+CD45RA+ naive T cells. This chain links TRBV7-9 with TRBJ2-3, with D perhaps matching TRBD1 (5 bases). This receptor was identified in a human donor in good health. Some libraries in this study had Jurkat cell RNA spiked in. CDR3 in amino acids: CASSAVLGVSSTDTQYF. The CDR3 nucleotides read TGTGCCAGCAGCGCAGTGCTAGGGGTTTCTAGCACAGATACGCAGTATTTT.